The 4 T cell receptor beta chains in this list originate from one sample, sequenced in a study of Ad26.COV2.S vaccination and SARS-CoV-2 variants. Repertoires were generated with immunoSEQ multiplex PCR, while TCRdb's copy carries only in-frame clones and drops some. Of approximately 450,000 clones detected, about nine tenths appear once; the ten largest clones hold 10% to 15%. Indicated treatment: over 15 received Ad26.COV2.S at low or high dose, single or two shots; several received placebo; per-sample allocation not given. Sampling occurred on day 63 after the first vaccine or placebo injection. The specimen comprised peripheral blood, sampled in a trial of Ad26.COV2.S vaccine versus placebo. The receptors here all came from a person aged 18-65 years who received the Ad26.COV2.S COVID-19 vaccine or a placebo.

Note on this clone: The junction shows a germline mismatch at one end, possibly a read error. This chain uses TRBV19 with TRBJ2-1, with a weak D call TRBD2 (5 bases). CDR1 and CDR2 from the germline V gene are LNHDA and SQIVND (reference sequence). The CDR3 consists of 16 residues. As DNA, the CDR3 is TGTGCCAGTAGTCCCATCCCTAGGACTCCCTTCAATGGGCAGTTCTTC. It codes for CASSPIPRTPFNGQFF.

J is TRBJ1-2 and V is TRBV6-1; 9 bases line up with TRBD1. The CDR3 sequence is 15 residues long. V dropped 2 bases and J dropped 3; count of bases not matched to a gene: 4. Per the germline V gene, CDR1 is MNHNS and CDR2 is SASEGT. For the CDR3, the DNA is TGTGCCAGCAGTGAACGTGACAGGGGGGACTATGGCTACACCTTC. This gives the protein CASSERDRGDYGYTF.

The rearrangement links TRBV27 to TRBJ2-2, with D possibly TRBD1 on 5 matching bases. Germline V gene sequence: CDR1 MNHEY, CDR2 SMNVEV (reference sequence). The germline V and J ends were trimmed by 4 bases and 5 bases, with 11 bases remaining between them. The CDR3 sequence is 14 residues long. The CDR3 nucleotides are TGTGCCAGCAGTTGGGGCGCCCGGACCGGGGAGCTGTTTTTT. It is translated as CASSWGARTGELFF.

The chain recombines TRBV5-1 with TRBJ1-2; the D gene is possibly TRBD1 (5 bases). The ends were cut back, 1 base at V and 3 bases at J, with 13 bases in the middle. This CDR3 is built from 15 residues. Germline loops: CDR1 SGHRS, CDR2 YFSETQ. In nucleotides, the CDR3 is TGCGCCAGCAGCTTGTATAGGGGTAGTGACTATGGCTACACCTTC. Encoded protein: CASSLYRGSDYGYTF. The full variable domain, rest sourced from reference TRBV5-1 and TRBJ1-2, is KAGVTQTPRYLIKTRGQQVTLSCSPISGHRSVSWYQQTPGQGLQFLFEYFSETQRNKGNFPGRFSGRQFSNSRSEMNVSTLELGDSALYLCASSLYRGSDYGYTFGSGTRLTVV.